This TCR beta chain appears in the sequencing data of a study of OX40 agonist ivuxolimab in advanced cancers. The wider study: Each patient was given ivuxolimab into a vein every 2 weeks, at 0.01 to 10 mg/kg. Every patient in dose escalation had hepatocellular carcinoma, melanoma, renal cell or head and neck cancer. Whole-study results and caveats: Average numbers of expanded clones were greater in CD8+ T cells than in CD4+.

Patients had blood sampled at baseline and again on cycle 4 day 1 and cycle 7 day 1. Generated by immunoSEQ multiplex PCR, the TCRdb table keeps only in-frame clones and is missing some. The table has fewer than 95,000 clones, roughly 90% seen once. Germline V lookup: CDR1 SGHDT, CDR2 YYEEEE. Trimming took off 2 bases at V and 2 bases at J, with 9 bases between the two ends. The CDR3 runs 14 residues. Points on this clone: The antigen is unknown.

This clonotype was sampled from an adult with an advanced solid tumor such as melanoma, head and neck, liver or kidney cancer. The rearrangement uses TRBV5-6 and TRBJ2-3; D possibly corresponds to TRBD1 (5 bases). The sample in question was CD4+ or CD8+ T cells sorted from blood, obtained in a trial of the OX40 agonist ivuxolimab. This chain's CDR3 is CASSFRQSTDTQYF. In nucleotides, the CDR3 is TGTGCCAGCAGCTTTAGACAGTCCACAGATACGCAGTATTTT.